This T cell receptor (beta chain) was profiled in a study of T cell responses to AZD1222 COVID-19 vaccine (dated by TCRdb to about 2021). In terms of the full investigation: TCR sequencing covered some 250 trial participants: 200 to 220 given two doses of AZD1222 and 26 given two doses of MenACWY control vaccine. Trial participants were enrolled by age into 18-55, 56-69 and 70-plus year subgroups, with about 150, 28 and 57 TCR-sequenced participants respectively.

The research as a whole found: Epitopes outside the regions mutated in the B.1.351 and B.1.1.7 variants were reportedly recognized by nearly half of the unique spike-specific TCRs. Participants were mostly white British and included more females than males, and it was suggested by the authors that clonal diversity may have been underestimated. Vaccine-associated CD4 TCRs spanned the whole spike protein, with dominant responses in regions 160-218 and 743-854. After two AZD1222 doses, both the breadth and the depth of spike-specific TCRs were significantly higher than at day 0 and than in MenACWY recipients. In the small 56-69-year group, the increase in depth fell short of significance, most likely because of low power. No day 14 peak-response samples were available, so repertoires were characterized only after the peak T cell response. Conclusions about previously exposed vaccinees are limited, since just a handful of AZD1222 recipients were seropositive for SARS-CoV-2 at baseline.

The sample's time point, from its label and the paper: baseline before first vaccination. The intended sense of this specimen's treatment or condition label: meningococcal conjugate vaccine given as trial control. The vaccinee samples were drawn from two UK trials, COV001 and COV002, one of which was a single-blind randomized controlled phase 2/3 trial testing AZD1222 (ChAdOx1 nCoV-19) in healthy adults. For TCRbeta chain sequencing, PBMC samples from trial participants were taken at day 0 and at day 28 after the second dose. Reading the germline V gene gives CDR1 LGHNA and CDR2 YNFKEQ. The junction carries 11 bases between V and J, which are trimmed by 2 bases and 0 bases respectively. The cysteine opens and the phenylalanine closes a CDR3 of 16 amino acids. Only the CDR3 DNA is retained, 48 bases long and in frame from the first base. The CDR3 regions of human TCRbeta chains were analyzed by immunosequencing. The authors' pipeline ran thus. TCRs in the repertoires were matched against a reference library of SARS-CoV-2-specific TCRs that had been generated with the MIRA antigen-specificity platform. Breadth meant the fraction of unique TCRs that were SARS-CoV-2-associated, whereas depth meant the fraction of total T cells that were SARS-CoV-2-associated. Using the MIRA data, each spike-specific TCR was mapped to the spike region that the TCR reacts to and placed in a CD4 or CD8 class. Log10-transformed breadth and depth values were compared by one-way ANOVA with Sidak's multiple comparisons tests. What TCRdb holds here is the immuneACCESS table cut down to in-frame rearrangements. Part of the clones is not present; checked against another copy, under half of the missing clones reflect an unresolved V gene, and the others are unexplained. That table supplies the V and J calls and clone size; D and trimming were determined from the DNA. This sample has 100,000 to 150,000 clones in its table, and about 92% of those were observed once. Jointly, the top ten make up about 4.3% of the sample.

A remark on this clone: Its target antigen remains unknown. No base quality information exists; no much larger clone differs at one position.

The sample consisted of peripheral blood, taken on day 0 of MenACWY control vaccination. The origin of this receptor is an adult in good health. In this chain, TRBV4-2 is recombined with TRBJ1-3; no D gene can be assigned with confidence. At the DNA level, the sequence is TGTGCCAGCAGCCAAACTTCGGACTTCTCTGGAAACACCATATATTTT. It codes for CASSQTSDFSGNTIYF.